These 6 T cell receptor beta chains came from one sample sequenced in a study of patients and donors after allogeneic stem cell transplantation (TCRdb year 2020). The library was obtained by RT-PCR. Sequencing used a NextSeq 550. The raw public reads went through TCRdb reprocessing: fastp at Q25, MiXCR clone calling, in-frame beta chains kept. A single entry per CDR3 protein holds the most common genes and DNA from its merged rows. Counted in this sample were some 960,000 distinct CDR3 sequences; roughly 17% of them appeared once. The top ten constitute 6% of the sample. The sequenced material came from blood, either unsorted or a sorted T cell fraction (not recorded which). These receptors all stem from a human donor who was either an allogeneic HSCT recipient or a stem cell or donor lymphocyte infusion donor (not recorded which). It is not recorded whose cells these are; they may come from a transplant donor.

This clonotype was seen a handful of times. V usage is TRBV12-3 or TRBV12-4 and J usage is TRBJ2-3, with 7 bases that match TRBD2. The V gene end was trimmed by 3 bases and the J gene end by 2 bases; junction bases not matched to a gene: 2. The CDR3 covers 14 residues. This CDR3 is CASSFSGFTDTQYF. The CDR3 DNA reads as TGTGCCAGCAGTTTTAGCGGGTTCACAGATACGCAGTATTTT.

This clonotype came up many times. In nucleotides, the CDR3 is TGTGCCAGCAGCCAAGGACAGGCCACTGAAGCTTTCTTT. This translates into CASSQGQATEAFF. This chain uses TRBV11-2 with TRBJ1-1, with 7 bases that match TRBD1. V lost 5 bases to trimming and J lost 4 bases; unmatched junction nucleotides: 4. The germline V gene encodes CDR1 SGHAT and CDR2 FQNNGV. This CDR3 region has 13 residues.

This clonotype was counted many times. CDR3 coding DNA: TGTGCCAGCATCCTAGGCCGGGACAGGGGAGATGTTTCTGGAAACACCATATATTTT. Encoded protein: CASILGRDRGDVSGNTIYF. The rearrangement joins TRBV12-3 or TRBV12-4 to TRBJ1-3; 10 bases match TRBD1. The CDR3 consists of 19 residues. V shed 7 bases and J 1 base; nucleotides not matched to a gene: 16.

This clonotype was observed a handful of times. The V gene is TRBV5-1, the J gene TRBJ2-3; 9 bases align to TRBD1. With 8 bases clipped from V and 4 bases from J, the junction kept 8 bases outside the gene matches. The germline V gene encodes CDR1 SGHRS and CDR2 YFSETQ. The CDR3 contains 14 residues. CDR3 nucleotide sequence: TGCGCCAGTACAGGGGGCGCAAAATCAGATACGCAGTATTTT. Translated: CASTGGAKSDTQYF.

This clonotype has just a few counts. The genes are TRBV11-2 and TRBJ2-3; TRBD2 matches 7 bases. Trimming took 8 bases from V and 4 from J; bases not matched to a gene: 12. This CDR3 has 15 amino acids. Germline CDR1 SGHAT, CDR2 FQNNGV. The CDR3 region is CASRQMGGVADTQYF. The CDR3 DNA is TGTGCCAGCCGCCAGATGGGAGGGGTTGCAGATACGCAGTATTTT. Complete variable domain (other parts from reference TRBV11-2 and TRBJ2-3): EAGVAQSPRYKIIEKRQSVAFWCNPISGHATLYWYQQILGQGPKLLIQFQNNGVVDDSQLPKDRFSAERLKGVDSTLKIQPAKLEDSAVYLCASRQMGGVADTQYFGPGTRLTVL.

The rearrangement uses TRBV5-1 and TRBJ2-1; D is undetermined. The CDR3 spans 15 residues. Germline assignment: CDR1 SGHRS and CDR2 YFSETQ. V lost 4 bases and J lost 0, with 11 bases in between. The CDR3 DNA reads as TGCGCCAGCAGCGTGGCCGGAGACTCCTACAATGAGCAGTTCTTC. The encoded protein is CASSVAGDSYNEQFF.